Listed below are T cell receptor beta chains from one sample, sequenced in a study of shared clonotypes between healthy human individuals. Here immunoSEQ multiplex PCR was the method, and the copy in TCRdb shows in-frame clones only, minus some. The data show 110,000 or so clones, around two thirds seen once. The sequenced sample was memory CD8+ T cells sorted from blood. These receptors all come from a woman in her 30s in good health. The CDR3 runs from the conserved cysteine through the conserved F or W. D genes are given only for firm matches. Not all rows give a size; the values are once, few, many and, for expanded clones, a class.

abundance	v_gene	d_gene	j_gene	CDR3aa	CDR3nt
many	TRBV18	TRBD1	TRBJ2-7	CASSLGQGHAEQYF	TGTGCCAGCTCACTGGGACAGGGACATGCCGAGCAGTACTTC
once	TRBV7-8	TRBD1	TRBJ2-1	CASSSRDSYNEQFF	TGTGCCAGCAGCTCTCGGGACAGCTACAATGAGCAGTTCTTC
few	TRBV9	-	TRBJ2-1	CASSVRTGPRNEQFF	TGTGCCAGCAGCGTCCGTACCGGGCCCCGCAATGAGCAGTTCTTC
few	TRBV9	-	TRBJ1-1	CASSASWGTEAFF	TGTGCCAGCAGCGCGAGTTGGGGGACTGAAGCTTTCTTT
-	TRBV7-9	TRBD2	TRBJ2-1	CASSLGYIAGSSYNEQFF	TGTGCCAGCAGCTTAGGGTACATAGCGGGAAGCTCCTACAATGAGCAGTTCTTC
-	TRBV6-4	TRBD1	TRBJ2-2	CASSDNGQDTGELFF	TGTGCCAGCAGTGACAATGGACAGGACACCGGGGAGCTGTTTTTT
-	TRBV7-9	-	TRBJ1-1	CASSHLGAEAFF	TGTGCCAGCAGCCACCTCGGGGCTGAAGCTTTCTTT
-	TRBV25-1	TRBD1	TRBJ1-1	CASSPYGTGGTNTEAFF	TGTGCCAGCAGTCCTTATGGGACAGGGGGAACGAACACTGAAGCTTTCTTT
-	TRBV2	TRBD1	TRBJ1-1	CASRLGQGYTEAFF	TGTGCCAGTAGGCTGGGACAGGGGTACACTGAAGCTTTCTTT
few	TRBV5-1	-	TRBJ2-1	CASSVGSGAEQFF	TGCGCCAGCAGCGTGGGGAGCGGAGCCGAGCAGTTCTTC
-	TRBV2	-	TRBJ2-7	CASSEVGYRLEQYF	TGTGCCAGCAGTGAAGTGGGTTACCGTCTGGAGCAGTACTTC
once	TRBV2	-	TRBJ2-7	CASSEYGDNSYEQYF	TGTGCCAGCAGCGAATACGGGGACAACTCCTACGAGCAGTACTTC
-	TRBV6-5	-	TRBJ2-4	CASSGGDRKNIQYF	TGTGCCAGCAGTGGGGGGGACAGGAAAAACATTCAGTACTTC
once	TRBV5-1	-	TRBJ2-6	CASSLGIAGANVLTF	TGCGCCAGCAGCTTAGGGATCGCTGGGGCCAACGTCCTGACTTTC
few	TRBV21-1	-	TRBJ2-1	CASSDQGTGYDEQFF	TGTGCCAGCAGCGACCAAGGGACGGGCTACGATGAGCAGTTCTTC
-	TRBV27	TRBD2	TRBJ2-1	CASSLRLAGTGNEQFF	TGTGCCAGCAGTTTAAGACTAGCGGGAACTGGCAATGAGCAGTTCTTC
-	TRBV7-2	TRBD2	TRBJ2-7	CASSRARGGLEGYEQYF	TGTGCCAGCAGCAGAGCTAGAGGGGGACTAGAGGGCTACGAGCAGTACTTC
-	TRBV10-3	-	TRBJ2-7	CAIRVRDNYEQYF	TGTGCCATCAGAGTCCGGGACAACTACGAGCAGTACTTC
-	TRBV11-3	-	TRBJ2-7	CASGSDEPLPYEQYF	TGTGCCAGCGGATCTGATGAGCCCTTACCCTACGAGCAGTACTTC
few	TRBV15	TRBD2	TRBJ2-7	CATSRGLAGSYEQYF	TGTGCCACCAGCAGGGGACTAGCGGGCTCCTACGAGCAGTACTTC
once	TRBV4-2	-	TRBJ2-1	CASSQSVGDSSDEQFF	TGTGCCAGCAGCCAGTCGGTGGGGGACTCATCGGATGAGCAGTTCTTC
-	TRBV4-1	-	TRBJ2-1	CASSQTATGGNEQFF	TGCGCCAGCAGCCAGACTGCCACTGGGGGCAATGAGCAGTTCTTC